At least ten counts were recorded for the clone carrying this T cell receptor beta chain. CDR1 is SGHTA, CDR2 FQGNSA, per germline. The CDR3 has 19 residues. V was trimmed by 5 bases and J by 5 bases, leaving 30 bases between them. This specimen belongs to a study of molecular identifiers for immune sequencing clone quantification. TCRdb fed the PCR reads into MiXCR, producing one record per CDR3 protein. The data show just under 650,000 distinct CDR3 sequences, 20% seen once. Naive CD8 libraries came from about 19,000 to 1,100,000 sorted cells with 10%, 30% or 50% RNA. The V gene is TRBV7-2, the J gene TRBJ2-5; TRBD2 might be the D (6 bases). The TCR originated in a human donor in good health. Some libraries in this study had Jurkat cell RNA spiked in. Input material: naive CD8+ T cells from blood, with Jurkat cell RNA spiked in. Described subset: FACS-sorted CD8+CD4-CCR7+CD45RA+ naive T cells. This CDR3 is CASSPSWLREASAEETQYF. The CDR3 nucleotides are TGTGCCAGCAGCCCCTCTTGGTTGAGGGAGGCTTCCGCAGAGGAGACCCAGTACTTC.